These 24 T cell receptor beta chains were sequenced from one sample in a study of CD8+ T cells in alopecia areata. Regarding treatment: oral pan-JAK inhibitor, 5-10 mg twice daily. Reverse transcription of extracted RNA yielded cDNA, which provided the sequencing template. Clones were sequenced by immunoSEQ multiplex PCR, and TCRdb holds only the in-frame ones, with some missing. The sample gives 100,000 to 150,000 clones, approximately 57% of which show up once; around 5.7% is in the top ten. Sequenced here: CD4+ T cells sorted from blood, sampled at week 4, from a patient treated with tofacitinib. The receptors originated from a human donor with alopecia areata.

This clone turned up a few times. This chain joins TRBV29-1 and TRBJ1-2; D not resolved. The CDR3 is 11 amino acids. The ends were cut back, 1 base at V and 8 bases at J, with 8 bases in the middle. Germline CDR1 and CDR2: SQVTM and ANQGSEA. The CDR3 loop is CSVEGRKGYTF. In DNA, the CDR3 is TGCAGCGTTGAAGGCAGGAAAGGCTACACCTTC.

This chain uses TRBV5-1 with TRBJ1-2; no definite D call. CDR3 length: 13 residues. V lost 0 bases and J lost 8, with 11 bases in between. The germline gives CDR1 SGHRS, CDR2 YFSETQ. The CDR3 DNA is TGCGCCAGCAGCTTGGATCTGAGAGGCGGCTACACCTTC. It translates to CASSLDLRGGYTF.

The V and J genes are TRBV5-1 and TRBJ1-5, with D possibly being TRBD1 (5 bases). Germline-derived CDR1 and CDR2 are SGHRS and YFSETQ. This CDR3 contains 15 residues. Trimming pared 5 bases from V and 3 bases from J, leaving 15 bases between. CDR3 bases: TGCGCCAGCAGTCGGGACGGCGATCTCAATCAGCCCCAGCATTTT. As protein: CASSRDGDLNQPQHF.

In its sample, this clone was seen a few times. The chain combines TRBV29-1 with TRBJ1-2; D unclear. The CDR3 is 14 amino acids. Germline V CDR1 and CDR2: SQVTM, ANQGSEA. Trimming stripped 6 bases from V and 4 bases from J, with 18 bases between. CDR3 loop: CSVAVVDGPYGYTF. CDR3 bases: TGCAGCGTAGCGGTAGTTGACGGTCCCTATGGCTACACCTTC.

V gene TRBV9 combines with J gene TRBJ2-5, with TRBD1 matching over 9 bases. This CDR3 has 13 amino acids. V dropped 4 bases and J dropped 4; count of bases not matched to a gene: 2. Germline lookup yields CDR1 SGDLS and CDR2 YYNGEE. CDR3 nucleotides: TGTGCCAGCAGCCGGGACAGGGTAGAGACCCAGTACTTC. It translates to CASSRDRVETQYF.

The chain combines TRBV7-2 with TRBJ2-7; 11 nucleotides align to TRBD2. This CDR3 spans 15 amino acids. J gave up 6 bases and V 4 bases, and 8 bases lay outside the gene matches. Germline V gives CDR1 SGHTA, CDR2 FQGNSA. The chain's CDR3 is CASSSLSGGVSEQYF. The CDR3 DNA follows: TGTGCCAGCAGCTCCCTTAGCGGGGGGGTCTCCGAGCAGTACTTC. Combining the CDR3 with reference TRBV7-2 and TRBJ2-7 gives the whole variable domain GAGVSQSPSNKVTEKGKDVELRCDPISGHTALYWYRQSLGQGLEFLIYFQGNSAPDKSGLPSDRFSAERTGGSVSTLTIQRTQQEDSAVYLCASSSLSGGVSEQYFGPGTRLTVT.

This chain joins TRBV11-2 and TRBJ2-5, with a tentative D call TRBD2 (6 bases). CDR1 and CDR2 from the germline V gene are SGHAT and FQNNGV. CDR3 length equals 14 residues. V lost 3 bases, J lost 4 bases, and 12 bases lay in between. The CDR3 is CASSFGLASETQYF. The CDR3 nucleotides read TGTGCCAGCAGCTTCGGCCTAGCGTCAGAGACCCAGTACTTC.

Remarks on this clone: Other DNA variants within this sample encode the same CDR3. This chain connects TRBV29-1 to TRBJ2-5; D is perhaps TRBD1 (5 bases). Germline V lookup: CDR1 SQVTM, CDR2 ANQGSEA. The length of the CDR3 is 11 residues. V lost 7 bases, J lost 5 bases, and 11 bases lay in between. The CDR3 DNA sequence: TGCAGCGGGGGCCCTCGGGAGACCCAGTACTTC. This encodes CSGGPRETQYF.

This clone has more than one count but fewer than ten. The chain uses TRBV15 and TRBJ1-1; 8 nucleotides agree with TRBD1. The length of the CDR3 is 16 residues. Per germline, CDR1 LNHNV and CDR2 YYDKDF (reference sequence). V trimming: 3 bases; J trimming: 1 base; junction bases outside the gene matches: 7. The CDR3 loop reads CATSRIRTGPNTEAFF. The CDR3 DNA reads TGTGCCACCAGCAGGATCCGGACAGGGCCGAACACTGAAGCTTTCTTT.

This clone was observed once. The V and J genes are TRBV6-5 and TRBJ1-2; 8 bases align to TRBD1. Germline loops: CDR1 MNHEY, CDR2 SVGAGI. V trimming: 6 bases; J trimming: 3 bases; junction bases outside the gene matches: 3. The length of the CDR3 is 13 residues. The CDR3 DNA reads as TGTGCCAGCAGCCTGACAGGGGACTATGGCTACACCTTC. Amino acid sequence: CASSLTGDYGYTF.

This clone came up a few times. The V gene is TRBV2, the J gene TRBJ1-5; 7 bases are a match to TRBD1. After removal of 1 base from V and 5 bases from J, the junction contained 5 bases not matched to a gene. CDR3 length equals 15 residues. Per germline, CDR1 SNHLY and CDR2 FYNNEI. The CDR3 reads CASSEEDRRYQPQHF. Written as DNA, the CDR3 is TGTGCCAGCAGTGAAGAGGACAGGAGATATCAGCCCCAGCATTTT.

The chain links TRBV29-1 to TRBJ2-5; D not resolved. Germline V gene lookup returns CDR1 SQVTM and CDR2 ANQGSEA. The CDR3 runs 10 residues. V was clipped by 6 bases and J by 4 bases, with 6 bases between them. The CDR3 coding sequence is TGCAGCGTCACAAGAGAGACCCAGTACTTC. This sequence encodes CSVTRETQYF.

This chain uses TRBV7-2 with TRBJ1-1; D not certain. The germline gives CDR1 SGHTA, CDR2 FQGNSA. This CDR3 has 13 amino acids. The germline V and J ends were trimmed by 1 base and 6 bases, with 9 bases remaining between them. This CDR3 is CASSLGSLPEAFF. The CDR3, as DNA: TGTGCCAGCAGCTTAGGGTCCCTACCTGAAGCTTTCTTT.

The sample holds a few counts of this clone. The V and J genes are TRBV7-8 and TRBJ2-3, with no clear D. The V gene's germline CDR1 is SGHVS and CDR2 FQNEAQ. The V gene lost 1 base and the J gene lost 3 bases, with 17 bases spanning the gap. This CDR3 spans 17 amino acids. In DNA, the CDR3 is TGTGCCAGCAGCTTAGGGCCTGAAGCCTGGCGGACAGATACGCAGTATTTT. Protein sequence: CASSLGPEAWRTDTQYF. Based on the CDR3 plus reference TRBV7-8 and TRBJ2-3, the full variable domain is GAGVSQSPRYKVAKRGQDVALRCDPISGHVSLFWYQQALGQGPEFLTYFQNEAQLDKSGLPSDRFFAERPEGSVSTLKIQRTQQEDSAVYLCASSLGPEAWRTDTQYFGPGTRLTVL.

CDR3 residues: CASSPSPGEAFF. The CDR3 DNA reads as TGTGCCAGCTCACCTTCCCCGGGGGAAGCTTTCTTT. The chain carries TRBV18 and TRBJ1-1, with D hard to call. This CDR3 comprises 12 residues. Trimming left V 3 bases short and J 8 bases short, with 10 bases between. Germline V lookup: CDR1 KGHSH, CDR2 LQKENI.

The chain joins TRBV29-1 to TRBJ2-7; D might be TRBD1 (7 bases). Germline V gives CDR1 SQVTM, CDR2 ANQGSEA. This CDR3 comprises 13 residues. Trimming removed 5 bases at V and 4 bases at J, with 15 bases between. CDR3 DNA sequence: TGCAGCGTTAGACAGGGAGGCCGATACGAGCAGTACTTC. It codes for CSVRQGGRYEQYF.

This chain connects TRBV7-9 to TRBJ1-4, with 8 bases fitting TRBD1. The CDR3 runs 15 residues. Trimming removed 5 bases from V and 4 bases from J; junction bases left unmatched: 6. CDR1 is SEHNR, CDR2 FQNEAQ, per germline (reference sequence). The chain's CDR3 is CASSTGQGSNEKLFF. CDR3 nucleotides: TGTGCCAGCAGCACAGGACAGGGCAGTAATGAAAAACTGTTTTTT.

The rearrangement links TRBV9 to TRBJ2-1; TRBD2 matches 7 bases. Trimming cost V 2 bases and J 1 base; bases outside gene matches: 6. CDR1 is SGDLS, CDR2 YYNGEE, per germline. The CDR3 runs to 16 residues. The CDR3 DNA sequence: TGTGCCAGCAGCGTGTCTAGCGGCTATTCCTACAATGAGCAGTTCTTC. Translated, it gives CASSVSSGYSYNEQFF.

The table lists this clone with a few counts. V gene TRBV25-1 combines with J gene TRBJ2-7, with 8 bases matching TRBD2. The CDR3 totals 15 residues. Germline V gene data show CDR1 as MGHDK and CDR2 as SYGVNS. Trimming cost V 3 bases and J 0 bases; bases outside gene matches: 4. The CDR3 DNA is TGTGCCAGCAGTGACTATACTAGCGGCTCCTACGAGCAGTACTTC. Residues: CASSDYTSGSYEQYF.

CDR3 residues: CASSISSWTGELFF. CDR3 bases: TGTGCCAGCAGCATCTCTTCCTGGACCGGGGAGCTGTTTTTT. The chain couples TRBV9 to TRBJ2-2; D call uncertain. V shed 4 bases and J shed 5 bases, with 12 bases lying between them. Germline V gene lookup returns CDR1 SGDLS and CDR2 YYNGEE. This CDR3 region has 14 residues.

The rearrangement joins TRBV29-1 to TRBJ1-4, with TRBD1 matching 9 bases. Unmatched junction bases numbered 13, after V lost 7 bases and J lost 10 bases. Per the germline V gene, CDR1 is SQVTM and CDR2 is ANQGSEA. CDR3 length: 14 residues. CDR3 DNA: TGCAGCGCCACTCACCGGGACAGGGTAGGAAAACTGTTTTTT. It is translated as CSATHRDRVGKLFF.

CDR3 loop: CSVETPRAYNEQFF. DNA of the CDR3: TGCAGCGTTGAAACGCCCCGAGCCTACAATGAGCAGTTCTTC. The chain uses TRBV29-1 and TRBJ2-1; D unclear. The CDR3 has 14 amino acids. The V gene lost 2 bases and the J gene lost 2 bases, with 10 bases spanning the gap. Germline CDR1 SQVTM, CDR2 ANQGSEA.

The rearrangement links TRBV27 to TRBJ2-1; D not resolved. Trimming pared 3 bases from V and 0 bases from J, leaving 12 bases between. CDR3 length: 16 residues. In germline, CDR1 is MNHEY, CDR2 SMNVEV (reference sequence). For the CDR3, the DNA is TGTGCCAGCAGTTTGGTAGGGATAAGCTCCTACAATGAGCAGTTCTTC. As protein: CASSLVGISSYNEQFF.

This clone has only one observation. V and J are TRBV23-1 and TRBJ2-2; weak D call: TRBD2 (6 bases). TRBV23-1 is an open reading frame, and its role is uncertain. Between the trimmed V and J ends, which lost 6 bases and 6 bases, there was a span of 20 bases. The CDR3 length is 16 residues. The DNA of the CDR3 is TGCGCCAGCAGCCACGCATGCGGGACTTCTCCCGGGGAGCTGTTTTTT. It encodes CASSHACGTSPGELFF.